This T cell receptor (beta chain) was identified during a study of cytotoxic CD8 clonotypes in ibrutinib-treated CLL. On the study more broadly: The patients comprised some 10 relapsed/refractory and around 16 treatment-naive cases, roughly 18 IGHV unmutated.

The ends lost 6 bases at V and 2 bases at J; junction bases unmatched: 5. Germline lookup yields CDR1 SQVTM and CDR2 ANQGSEA. This CDR3 region has 13 residues. General study points: Age-matched healthy donor levels were exceeded by baseline clonality, which tracked circulating CD8+ T-cell counts.

The method was immunoSEQ multiplex PCR; TCRdb's version includes in-frame clones alone and lacks a portion of them. Of approximately 91,000 clones listed, roughly 80% are singletons. Details on this clone: Antigen specificity is unknown.

This chain connects TRBV29-1 to TRBJ1-1, with 8 bases identical to TRBD1. The clonotype originates from a human donor with chronic lymphocytic leukemia. This material consisted of PBMCs, taken after 12 months of ibrutinib treatment. As DNA, the CDR3 is TGCAGCGTGCCTACAGGGGGTAACACTGAAGCTTTCTTT. It yields the protein CSVPTGGNTEAFF.